These 23 T cell receptor beta chains were sequenced from one sample in a study of long-term antiretroviral therapy in people with HIV. Investigators performed immunoSEQ version v3.0 at survey level. Clones were read by immunoSEQ multiplex PCR, and TCRdb kept only the in-frame ones, dropping some. The table lists 25,000 to 35,000 clones, more than 60% of them singletons. The sequences come from unsorted PBMCs, collected 3.1 years after starting antiretroviral therapy. Receptors were obtained from a woman aged 50 to 60 with HIV.

The chain carries TRBV2 and TRBJ1-5; 12 nucleotides agree with TRBD1. The CDR3 is made up of 16 amino acids. Germline trimming cut 5 bases from V and 7 bases from J; bases unmatched to any gene: 9. Germline CDR1 is SNHLY and CDR2 is FYNNEI. In DNA, the CDR3 is TGTGCCAGCAGTTTACCCGGGACAGGGGGCTACCAGCCCCAGCATTTT. Its translation is CASSLPGTGGYQPQHF.

The chain is built from TRBV2 and TRBJ2-4; possibly TRBD1 or TRBD2 for D (5 bases each). V lost 7 bases, J lost 1 base, and 8 bases lay in between. The CDR3 runs to 13 residues. Germline CDR1 and CDR2: SNHLY and FYNNEI. CDR3 sequence: CASTGAAKNIQYF. The CDR3 DNA reads as TGTGCCAGCACCGGGGCCGCCAAAAACATTCAGTACTTC.

V usage is TRBV14 and J usage is TRBJ2-1; no firm D call. Trimming left V 0 bases short and J 0 bases short, with 15 bases between. This CDR3 spans 18 amino acids. CDR1 is SGHDN, CDR2 FVKESK, per germline. The CDR3 nucleotides read TGTGCCAGCAGCCAAGATGCATGGAGAAGAGTCTCCTACAATGAGCAGTTCTTC. Protein product: CASSQDAWRRVSYNEQFF.

Written as DNA, the CDR3 is TGTGCCATCAGCTCCTGGACTAGGGCTAGCACAGATACGCAGTATTTT. It specifies CAISSWTRASTDTQYF. The rearrangement joins TRBV10-3 to TRBJ2-3; 7 nucleotides line up with TRBD2. CDR3 length equals 16 residues. Trimming cost V 6 bases and J 0 bases; bases outside gene matches: 9. Germline-derived CDR1 and CDR2 are ENHRY and SYGVKD.

Only a few counts were recorded for this clone. The chain is built from TRBV10-2 and TRBJ1-1, with TRBD1 matching 8 bases. This CDR3 has 15 residues. From germline, CDR1 is WSHSY and CDR2 SAAADI. V dropped 6 bases and J dropped 5; count of bases not matched to a gene: 11. CDR3 protein: CASSLQQGVTTEAFF. CDR3 sequence (DNA): TGCGCCAGCAGCCTACAACAGGGGGTCACAACTGAAGCTTTCTTT.

The chain employs TRBV5-1 and TRBJ1-2; 7 bases are shared with TRBD1. After removal of 3 bases from V and 3 bases from J, the junction contained 5 bases not matched to a gene. CDR1 and CDR2 from the germline V gene are SGHRS and YFSETQ. This CDR3 is built from 14 residues. The CDR3 region has the DNA TGCGCCAGCAGCTATACCGGGACAGACTATGGCTACACCTTC. Translated, it gives CASSYTGTDYGYTF.

The V and J genes are TRBV5-1 and TRBJ1-3; 10 nucleotides agree with TRBD1. This CDR3 has 18 amino acids. Germline lookup yields CDR1 SGHRS and CDR2 YFSETQ. V shed 4 bases and J 2 bases; nucleotides not matched to a gene: 12. The CDR3: CASSLQPRQGAPGNTIYF. The CDR3, as DNA: TGCGCCAGCAGCCTCCAACCCAGACAGGGGGCGCCTGGAAACACCATATATTTT.

The CDR3 is CASSLWGTSRETQYF. The CDR3 DNA reads TGTGCCAGCAGTTTATGGGGGACTAGTCGGGAGACCCAGTACTTC. This sequence joins TRBV27 and TRBJ2-5; 8 bases match TRBD2. Trimming took 1 base from V and 5 from J; bases not matched to a gene: 6. In germline, CDR1 is MNHEY, CDR2 SMNVEV (reference sequence). CDR3 length equals 15 residues.

This clone showed up just a few times. The V gene is TRBV4-1, the J gene TRBJ1-2, with a weak D call TRBD1 (5 bases). CDR3 length equals 13 residues. V was trimmed by 2 bases and J by 8 bases, leaving 12 bases between them. From germline, CDR1 is MGHRA and CDR2 YSYEKL. The CDR3 region has the DNA TGCGCCAGCAGCCAACCGGGACGATGGGGCTACACCTTC. It codes for CASSQPGRWGYTF.

The chain has TRBV18 and TRBJ1-3; 9 bases are shared with TRBD1. The CDR3 has 14 amino acids. CDR1 and CDR2 from the germline V gene are KGHSH and LQKENI. V gave up 3 bases and J gave up 4 bases; unmatched junction bases: 1. Here the CDR3 reads CASSPGQGGNTIYF. The CDR3 DNA follows: TGTGCCAGCTCACCGGGACAGGGAGGAAACACCATATATTTT.

Here the CDR3 reads CASSPAGGTDTQYF. In nucleotides, the CDR3 is TGTGCCAGCTCACCAGCGGGGGGCACAGATACGCAGTATTTT. The chain recombines TRBV18 with TRBJ2-3, with 7 positions matching TRBD2. The CDR3 is made up of 14 amino acids. V was pared by 2 bases and J by 1 base, with 0 bases of the junction left unmatched. Germline V CDR1 and CDR2: KGHSH, LQKENI.

V usage is TRBV2 and J usage is TRBJ1-2; no firm D call. The CDR3 consists of 13 residues. Looked up from germline, CDR1 is SNHLY and CDR2 is FYNNEI. The ends were cut back, 4 bases at V and 6 bases at J, with 12 bases in the middle. The CDR3 reads CASSASRLHGYTF. CDR3 DNA sequence: TGTGCCAGCAGTGCAAGCCGCCTTCATGGCTACACCTTC. Full variable domain (remainder filled in from reference TRBV2 and TRBJ1-2): EPEVTQTPSHQVTQMGQEVILRCVPISNHLYFYWYRQILGQKVEFLVSFYNNEISEKSEIFDDQFSVERPDGSNFTLKIRSTKLEDSAMYFCASSASRLHGYTFGSGTRLTVV.

This clone turned up a few times. CDR3 sequence reads: CASSNRSDSPGAEAFF. The CDR3 DNA reads as TGTGCCAGCAGCAACCGGTCTGACAGTCCTGGAGCTGAAGCTTTCTTT. The chain joins TRBV21-1 to TRBJ1-1; the table's D call of TRBD1 was not tested on the DNA. TRBV21-1 is classified as a pseudogene. There are 16 residues in the CDR3.

The chain is built from TRBV30 and TRBJ1-5; 8 bases line up with TRBD1. With 0 bases clipped from V and 11 bases from J, the junction kept 9 bases outside the gene matches. The CDR3 runs to 14 residues. CDR1 GTSNPN and CDR2 SVGIG come from the germline V gene (reference sequence). CDR3: CAWSVGTGGQSQHF. The CDR3 DNA reads TGTGCCTGGAGTGTAGGTACAGGGGGACAGTCCCAGCATTTT. The full variable domain, in which reference TRBV30 and TRBJ1-5 provide the parts outside the CDR3, is SQTIHQWPATLVQPVGSPLSLECTVEGTSNPNLYWYRQAAGRGLQLLFYSVGIGQISSEVPQNLSASRPQDRQFILSSKKLLLSDSGFYLCAWSVGTGGQSQHFGDGTRLSIL.

The chain carries TRBV5-1 and TRBJ1-2, with D unresolved. Trimming stripped 0 bases from V and 6 bases from J, with 9 bases between. The CDR3 has 13 amino acids. In germline, CDR1 is SGHRS, CDR2 YFSETQ. The CDR3 DNA reads TGCGCCAGCAGCTTGGAAGTGACACATGGCTACACCTTC. Translation gives CASSLEVTHGYTF. The full variable domain, completed using reference TRBV5-1 and TRBJ1-2, is KAGVTQTPRYLIKTRGQQVTLSCSPISGHRSVSWYQQTPGQGLQFLFEYFSETQRNKGNFPGRFSGRQFSNSRSEMNVSTLELGDSALYLCASSLEVTHGYTFGSGTRLTVV.

CDR3 sequence reads: CASSLAADYGYTF. CDR3 coding DNA: TGCGCCAGCAGCTTGGCCGCTGACTATGGCTACACCTTC. The chain links TRBV5-1 to TRBJ1-2; no firm D call. The CDR3 covers 13 residues. Trimming shortened V by 0 bases and J by 3 bases, and 6 bases separated the two germline ends. CDR1 and CDR2 (germline): SGHRS, YFSETQ.

The V call is TRBV7-2, the J call TRBJ1-6; 9 bases map to TRBD1. V lost 5 bases to trimming and J lost 10 bases; unmatched junction nucleotides: 12. CDR1 is SGHTA, CDR2 FQGNSA, per germline. The CDR3 extends over 16 amino acids. The CDR3 DNA follows: TGTGCCAGCAGCCCACACACTGGGACAGGGTGGTCACCCCTCCACTTT. Translated, it gives CASSPHTGTGWSPLHF.

This clone was counted between two and nine times. This rearrangement joins TRBV4-2 to TRBJ1-5, with TRBD1 matching over 7 bases. Trimming at V came to 5 bases and at J to 4 bases, leaving 8 bases not matched to a gene. The CDR3 has 15 amino acids. CDR1 LGHNA and CDR2 YNFKEQ come from the germline V gene. The CDR3 region is CASSKEGRGNQPQHF. Here the CDR3 DNA reads TGTGCCAGCAGCAAGGAGGGCAGGGGGAATCAGCCCCAGCATTTT.

The genes are TRBV18 and TRBJ1-2, with no clear D. The length of the CDR3 is 15 residues. CDR1 KGHSH and CDR2 LQKENI come from the germline V gene. V lost 5 bases and J 4 bases, leaving 17 bases between the germline ends. The CDR3, as DNA: TGTGCCAGCTCATCTCGGACTCAGAGGGCCTATGGCTACACCTTC. This encodes CASSSRTQRAYGYTF. Variable domain in full (rest from reference TRBV18 and TRBJ1-2): NAGVMQNPRHLVRRRGQEARLRCSPMKGHSHVYWYRQLPEEGLKFMVYLQKENIIDESGMPKERFSAEFPKEGPSILRIQQVVRGDSAAYFCASSSRTQRAYGYTFGSGTRLTVV.

The chain joins TRBV18 to TRBJ2-5; 7 bases map to TRBD2. This CDR3 contains 15 residues. J gave up 2 bases and V 4 bases, and 7 bases lay outside the gene matches. CDR1 and CDR2 from the germline V gene are KGHSH and LQKENI. This CDR3 reads CASSRPGGLQETQYF. The CDR3 nucleotides are TGTGCCAGCTCACGACCGGGAGGATTACAAGAGACCCAGTACTTC.

This chain uses TRBV7-8 with TRBJ1-3; weak D call: TRBD1 (6 bases). Germline-derived CDR1 and CDR2 are SGHVS and FQNEAQ. Trimming pared 5 bases from V and 4 bases from J, leaving 21 bases between. The CDR3 length is 17 residues. The DNA for the CDR3 is TGTGCCAGCAGCAGCAACCGGGACACCGAGGGAGGAAACACCATATATTTT. Protein product: CASSSNRDTEGGNTIYF.

The sample holds a few counts of this clone. V usage is TRBV7-2 and J usage is TRBJ2-2; 13 positions match TRBD2. In germline, CDR1 is SGHTA, CDR2 FQGNSA. V lost 5 bases to trimming and J lost 5 bases; unmatched junction nucleotides: 5. This CDR3 region has 16 residues. The CDR3 is CASSPPTSGGTGELFF. The CDR3 DNA reads TGTGCCAGCAGCCCTCCGACTAGCGGGGGGACCGGGGAGCTGTTTTTT.

The chain links TRBV5-1 to TRBJ2-3; TRBD2 matches at 12 bases. The CDR3 is 19 amino acids. CDR1 is SGHRS and CDR2 is YFSETQ in the germline V gene. V shed 4 bases and J 2 bases; nucleotides not matched to a gene: 14. The CDR3 nucleotides are TGCGCCAGCAGCAAGACTAGCGGGGGCCTTCCCTCACCCACAGATACGCAGTATTTT. This gives the protein CASSKTSGGLPSPTDTQYF.